This record concerns one TCR beta chain sequence. The antigen is unknown. The source of the sample is a study of cytotoxic CD8 clonotypes in ibrutinib-treated CLL. Findings and limits, study-wide: While tracking circulating CD8+ T-cell counts, baseline clonality exceeded that of age-matched healthy donors.

J gave up 2 bases and V 2 bases, and 15 bases lay outside the gene matches. In germline, CDR1 is SGHNT, CDR2 YENEEA. This CDR3 region has 19 residues. The targeted sequencing depth was 1 in 200,000 to 1 in 1 million T cells. The repertoire was sequenced with immunoSEQ multiplex PCR; TCRdb's copy has only in-frame clones and lacks some. Altogether fewer than 400,000 clones are present, roughly 71% being singletons, with the ten largest covering roughly 6.7%. The sequences come from PBMCs, collected after 36 months of ibrutinib treatment. This sequence originates from a human donor with chronic lymphocytic leukemia. The chain couples TRBV11-3 to TRBJ2-3, with TRBD2 matching 8 bases. The CDR3 is CASSLSKATAGDPTDTQYF. CDR3 DNA sequence: TGTGCCAGCAGCTTAAGCAAGGCTACAGCGGGGGATCCCACAGATACGCAGTATTTT. Together with reference TRBV11-3 and TRBJ2-3, the CDR3 gives the full variable domain: EAGVVQSPRYKIIEKKQPVAFWCNPISGHNTLYWYLQNLGQGPELLIRYENEEAVDDSQLPKDRFSAERLKGVDSTLKIQPAELGDSAVYLCASSLSKATAGDPTDTQYFGPGTRLTVL.